These T cell receptor beta chains were read from a single sample in a study of CD8 T cells in Susac syndrome. TCRdb re-analysed the immunoSEQ multiplex PCR reads in MiXCR, keeping a single row per CDR3 protein. The sample gives around 200,000 distinct CDR3 sequences, around 95% of which show up once; around 0.08% is in the top ten. Sample: CD4+ T cells from PBMCs. The receptors were gathered from a human donor with multiple sclerosis. The CDR3 runs from the conserved cysteine through the conserved F or W. A D gene is named only where the DNA matches it firmly. The size field is filled for only some rows; it gives once, few, many or a size class.

j_call	clone_size	v_call	d_call	cdr3_nt	cdr3_aa
TRBJ2-7	NA	TRBV29-1	TRBD2	TGCAGCGCCGCCCCCCAGACTAGCGGGGGCTACGAGCAGTACTTC	CSAAPQTSGGYEQYF
TRBJ2-4	few	TRBV27	NA	TGTGCCAGCAGTTTGAACATTCAGTACTTC	CASSLNIQYF
TRBJ2-1	NA	TRBV20-1	TRBD2	TGCAGTGCTAGAGGTCCGGGACTAGCGGGGGTTGAGTTCTTC	CSARGPGLAGVEFF
TRBJ2-3	NA	TRBV2	NA	TGTGCCAGCAGTGAAGAAGGTATGGGCACAGATACGCAGTATTTT	CASSEEGMGTDTQYF
TRBJ1-1	NA	TRBV30	TRBD1	TGTGCCTGGGGGACAGGGTCTCGAGCTTTCTTT	CAWGTGSRAFF
TRBJ2-2	NA	TRBV7-6	NA	TGTGCCAGCAGCCCACGGACTTCTAACACCGGGGAGCTGTTTTTT	CASSPRTSNTGELFF
TRBJ2-5	once	TRBV11-3	TRBD2	TGTGCCAGCAGCTTAGCACTAGCGGGGGGGCTACGAGAGACCCAGTACTTC	CASSLALAGGLRETQYF
TRBJ1-2	NA	TRBV9	TRBD1	TGTGCCAGCAGCGCCTCCGGGACAGGGGGCCCCTATGGCTACACCTTC	CASSASGTGGPYGYTF
TRBJ2-5	NA	TRBV20-1	NA	TGCAGTGCTAGAGATCAACGGGGGCCGCAACCCCAAGAGACCCAGTACTTC	CSARDQRGPQPQETQYF
TRBJ2-5	NA	TRBV12-3/TRBV12-4	NA	TGTGCCAGCAGTCCCGAATATGGGGACGACTCCCCAGAGACCCAGTACTTC	CASSPEYGDDSPETQYF
TRBJ2-6	NA	TRBV5-1	TRBD1	TGCGCCAGCAGCTCTCAGGGGGCGGCTGGGGCCAACGTCCTGACTTTC	CASSSQGAAGANVLTF
TRBJ1-5	once	TRBV3-1	NA	TGTGCCAGCAGCCAAGGAACAGGGTCCAGCAATCAGCCCCAGCATTTT	CASSQGTGSSNQPQHF
TRBJ2-3	NA	TRBV20-1	NA	TGCAGTTGGACAGTCACAGATACGCAGTATTTT	CSWTVTDTQYF
TRBJ1-3	NA	TRBV20-1	TRBD1	TGCAGTGCTACACAGGGGGCTGGAAACACCATATATTTT	CSATQGAGNTIYF
TRBJ2-7	NA	TRBV18	NA	TGTGCCAGCTCACCAAGCGATTACGAGCAGTACTTC	CASSPSDYEQYF
TRBJ1-3	NA	TRBV29-1	NA	TGCAGCGTCCTCGAGTGGGGGTCAGTTTCCGGGCCTGGTGGAAACACCATATATTTT	CSVLEWGSVSGPGGNTIYF
TRBJ1-2	NA	TRBV20-1	NA	TGCAGTGCCCCTGAGGGGGTAACTGGCTACACCTTC	CSAPEGVTGYTF